These 7 T cell receptor beta chains were all obtained from the same sample, sequenced in a study of blood T cell repertoires in COVID-19. Generated by immunoSEQ multiplex PCR, the TCRdb table keeps only in-frame clones and is missing some. Found here are 60,000 to 70,000 clones, about 86% of them singletons; the top ten hold 18%. Sequencing was carried out using peripheral blood. All receptors derive from a woman older than 75 with active COVID-19.

CDR3 coding DNA: TGTGCCAGCAGCCTTCCGGGATGGGAGACCCAGTACTTC. It codes for CASSLPGWETQYF. This chain uses TRBV28 with TRBJ2-5; perhaps TRBD2 as D (5 bases). CDR3 length: 13 amino acids. Trimming pared 6 bases from V and 5 bases from J, leaving 13 bases between. Germline V gene data show CDR1 as MDHEN and CDR2 as SYDVKM.

This chain links TRBV9 with TRBJ2-2; TRBD2 matches 9 bases. The trim removed 0 bases at V and 7 bases at J, leaving 7 bases unmatched. The CDR3 length is 16 residues. The germline V gene has CDR1 SGDLS and CDR2 YYNGEE. The CDR3 DNA follows: TGTGCCAGCAGCGTAGGTGCTAGCGGGGTGGACGGGGAGCTGTTTTTT. This sequence encodes CASSVGASGVDGELFF.

This clone was seen a few times. The CDR3 region has the DNA TGTGCCAGCAGCGGCGGGGGAAACACCATATATTTT. This gives the protein CASSGGGNTIYF. V usage is TRBV7-9 and J usage is TRBJ1-3; D not certain. The CDR3 spans 12 residues. Germline-derived CDR1 and CDR2 are SEHNR and FQNEAQ (reference sequence). V was shortened by 5 bases and J by 4 bases, with 6 bases between the two germline ends.

The V and J genes are TRBV15 and TRBJ2-7; 8 bases are a match to TRBD1. In germline, CDR1 is LNHNV, CDR2 YYDKDF (reference sequence). The CDR3 contains 15 residues. The trim removed 2 bases at V and 2 bases at J, leaving 5 bases unmatched. The CDR3 nucleotides are TGTGCCACCAGCAGACTACGGACAGGGACCTACGAGCAGTACTTC. This translates into CATSRLRTGTYEQYF.

With respect to this clone: Sequence at one end of the junction differs from germline and may be a read error. The chain has TRBV7-7 and TRBJ2-5, with 13 bases aligning to TRBD2. Per the germline V gene, CDR1 is SSHAT and CDR2 is FNYEAQ (reference sequence). CDR3 length equals 19 residues. CDR3 nucleotide sequence: TGTGCTAGCAGCTTAGGGCCCAGACTAGCGGGGGGCCCCCAAGAGACCCAGTACTTC. This translates into CASSLGPRLAGGPQETQYF.

The genes are TRBV7-3 and TRBJ1-6; no firm D call. This CDR3 contains 15 residues. The V end was cut by 5 bases, the J end by 7 bases, with 15 bases between. Germline-derived CDR1 and CDR2 are SGHTA and FQGTGA. The CDR3 sequence: CASSPRAGGNSPLHF. In nucleotides, the CDR3 is TGTGCCAGCAGCCCCCGGGCAGGCGGGAATTCACCCCTCCACTTT.

The rearrangement links TRBV11-2 to TRBJ1-2, with D tentatively TRBD1 (5 bases). Per the germline V gene, CDR1 is SGHAT and CDR2 is FQNNGV. V was cut by 4 bases and J by 1 base, with 7 bases left in between. The CDR3 is 13 residues long. This CDR3 reads CASSSTVNYGYTF. CDR3 bases: TGTGCCAGCAGCTCGACAGTTAACTATGGCTACACCTTC. Filled out from reference TRBV11-2 and TRBJ1-2, the complete variable domain reads EAGVAQSPRYKIIEKRQSVAFWCNPISGHATLYWYQQILGQGPKLLIQFQNNGVVDDSQLPKDRFSAERLKGVDSTLKIQPAKLEDSAVYLCASSSTVNYGYTFGSGTRLTVV.